This TCR beta chain comes out of a study of cytomegalovirus exposure and HLA in healthy donors. As for the study in general: About 85 million unique TCR sequences came from HLA-typed donors in an early release.

With 60 Vbeta and 13 Jbeta primers, the PCR was carried out. Measured with immunoSEQ multiplex PCR; TCRdb has only the in-frame clones, and not every one. Of around 99,000 clones in the sample, more than 65% were seen once. Study observations and caveats: According to a later analysis, most TCR beta chains associated with CMV appeared HLA-restricted. Later analysis associated a missense DCLRE1C variant with TCR beta V- and J-gene trimming. As a later analysis showed, several of the most significant clusters appeared to be linked to common viral pathogens.

For this clone: What it binds is unknown. This sample includes further DNA sequences coding for the same CDR3.

V lost 4 bases and J lost 7; bases outside the gene matches: 7. There are 14 residues in the CDR3. Germline lookup yields CDR1 SGHRS and CDR2 YFSETQ. Sample: PBMCs. This receptor was identified in a male donor in good health and CMV-seronegative. The V and J genes are TRBV5-1 and TRBJ1-5; 8 bases agree with TRBD1. The CDR3 sequence: CASSLGTGGQPQHF. The CDR3 DNA follows: TGCGCCAGCAGCCTGGGGACAGGCGGACAGCCCCAGCATTTT.